These T cell receptor beta chains were read from a single sample in a study of T cell responses to AZD1222 COVID-19 vaccine. Measured with immunoSEQ multiplex PCR; TCRdb has only the in-frame clones, and not every one. The table includes about 150,000 clones, about nine tenths detected once. Sequencing used peripheral blood, obtained on day 0 of AZD1222 vaccination. The receptors shown here come from an adult in good health. Each CDR3 is given with its conserved first and last residue. A D gene is named only where the DNA matches it firmly. Rows give clone size only sometimes, using once, few, many, or a class for an expanded clone.

d_call: -; v_call: TRBV4-1; clone_size: -; j_call: TRBJ1-3; cdr3_nt: TGCGCCAGCAGCCCCCCGTTAGGGGTCATCTCTGGAAACACCATATATTTT; cdr3_aa: CASSPPLGVISGNTIYF
d_call: TRBD1; v_call: TRBV5-1; clone_size: -; j_call: TRBJ1-1; cdr3_nt: TGCGCCAGCAGCCCCGGACAGGGTAACACTGAAGCTTTCTTT; cdr3_aa: CASSPGQGNTEAFF
d_call: -; v_call: TRBV6-1; clone_size: -; j_call: TRBJ1-5; cdr3_nt: TGTGCCAGCAGTGAAAGGCGGTCTAAGTTTAACGGGCAGCCCCAGCATTTT; cdr3_aa: CASSERRSKFNGQPQHF
d_call: -; v_call: TRBV19; clone_size: -; j_call: TRBJ2-6; cdr3_nt: TGTGCCAGTAATGACTTCAGCTCTGGGGCCAACGTCCTGACTTTC; cdr3_aa: CASNDFSSGANVLTF
d_call: TRBD2; v_call: TRBV3-1/TRBV3-2; clone_size: -; j_call: TRBJ2-3; cdr3_nt: TGTGCCAGCAGCCAAGCCCCAGTAGCGGGATTCACAGATACGCAGTATTTT; cdr3_aa: CASSQAPVAGFTDTQYF
d_call: TRBD2; v_call: TRBV7-3; clone_size: once; j_call: TRBJ2-1; cdr3_nt: TGTGCCAGCAGCCAGTCTAGCGGGAGCGCCTATGAGCAGTTCTTC; cdr3_aa: CASSQSSGSAYEQFF
d_call: TRBD2; v_call: TRBV3-1/TRBV3-2; clone_size: -; j_call: TRBJ2-3; cdr3_nt: TGTGCCAGCAGCCAAGAGTCTAGCGGCCCCTGGGATACGCAGTATTTT; cdr3_aa: CASSQESSGPWDTQYF
d_call: -; v_call: TRBV5-1; clone_size: -; j_call: TRBJ2-4; cdr3_nt: TGCGCCAGCAGCGATAGGGACATCCAGGACATTCAGTACTTC; cdr3_aa: CASSDRDIQDIQYF
d_call: -; v_call: TRBV11-2; clone_size: -; j_call: TRBJ2-7; cdr3_nt: TGTGCCAGCAGCTTAGTACCCGGCGGCGGGATGGGGGAGCAGTACTTC; cdr3_aa: CASSLVPGGGMGEQYF
d_call: -; v_call: TRBV24-1; clone_size: -; j_call: TRBJ2-7; cdr3_nt: TGTGCCACCAGTGCCGTGGGGTTTAAGGGAGACGAGCAGTACTTC; cdr3_aa: CATSAVGFKGDEQYF
d_call: -; v_call: TRBV7-9; clone_size: -; j_call: TRBJ2-5; cdr3_nt: TGTGCCAGCAGCTTGGGGGGTCAAGAGACCCAGTACTTC; cdr3_aa: CASSLGGQETQYF
d_call: -; v_call: TRBV7-3; clone_size: once; j_call: TRBJ1-1; cdr3_nt: TGTGCCAGCAGCTTAATCAGTGGTGATACTGAAGCTTTCTTT; cdr3_aa: CASSLISGDTEAFF
d_call: -; v_call: TRBV7-9; clone_size: -; j_call: TRBJ1-5; cdr3_nt: TGTGCCAGCAGCCGCAAGGGGCAGGGTCAGCCCCAGCATTTT; cdr3_aa: CASSRKGQGQPQHF
d_call: -; v_call: TRBV11-2; clone_size: -; j_call: TRBJ1-2; cdr3_nt: TGTGCCAGCAGCCCGGACACAAATAACTATGGCTACACCTTC; cdr3_aa: CASSPDTNNYGYTF
d_call: TRBD2; v_call: TRBV19; clone_size: -; j_call: TRBJ2-4; cdr3_nt: TGTGCCAGTTCTAGGACTAGCGGGAGTGCCGCAAGGGGGAACATTCAGTACTTC; cdr3_aa: CASSRTSGSAARGNIQYF
d_call: TRBD2; v_call: TRBV5-4; clone_size: -; j_call: TRBJ2-7; cdr3_nt: TGTGCCAGCACCTCCGTCGGGAGGGGTTACGAGCAGTACTTC; cdr3_aa: CASTSVGRGYEQYF
d_call: TRBD2; v_call: TRBV5-1; clone_size: once; j_call: TRBJ2-7; cdr3_nt: TGCGCCAGCAGCTCTGCGACTAGCGGGACCTACGAGCAGTACTTC; cdr3_aa: CASSSATSGTYEQYF
d_call: -; v_call: TRBV4-3; clone_size: -; j_call: TRBJ1-5; cdr3_nt: TGCGCCAGCAGCCCTTATCGGGGGGGGCAGCCCCAGCATTTT; cdr3_aa: CASSPYRGGQPQHF
d_call: TRBD1; v_call: TRBV3-1/TRBV3-2; clone_size: -; j_call: TRBJ1-1; cdr3_nt: TGTGCCAGCAGGCCTACAGGGGTGGTAGCTGAAGCTTTCTTT; cdr3_aa: CASRPTGVVAEAFF
d_call: -; v_call: TRBV12-3/TRBV12-4; clone_size: -; j_call: TRBJ1-5; cdr3_nt: TGTGCCAGCAGTTTTCATAGCAATCAGCCCCAGCATTTT; cdr3_aa: CASSFHSNQPQHF
d_call: -; v_call: TRBV12-3/TRBV12-4; clone_size: -; j_call: TRBJ1-6; cdr3_nt: TGTGCCAGCAGTTTAAGTAGTCTACCCCTCCACTTT; cdr3_aa: CASSLSSLPLHF
d_call: TRBD2; v_call: TRBV7-9; clone_size: -; j_call: TRBJ2-5; cdr3_nt: TGTGCCAGCAGCTTTGGGTCTAGCGGGAGTTGGGGAGAGACCCAGTACTTC; cdr3_aa: CASSFGSSGSWGETQYF
d_call: TRBD2; v_call: TRBV9; clone_size: -; j_call: TRBJ2-5; cdr3_nt: TGTGCCAGCAGCGTAACCCCTAGCGGCCAAGAGACCCAGTACTTC; cdr3_aa: CASSVTPSGQETQYF
d_call: -; v_call: TRBV13; clone_size: many; j_call: TRBJ1-1; cdr3_nt: TGTGCCAGCAGCGAGGCTGCAGGGGATACTGAAGCTTTCTTT; cdr3_aa: CASSEAAGDTEAFF
d_call: -; v_call: TRBV7-2; clone_size: -; j_call: TRBJ1-5; cdr3_nt: TGTGCCAGCAGCTTAGCCACCAATCAGCCCCAGCATTTT; cdr3_aa: CASSLATNQPQHF
d_call: TRBD2; v_call: TRBV4-1; clone_size: -; j_call: TRBJ2-1; cdr3_nt: TGCGCCAGCAGCCAAGATCTTTCCGCTAGCGGGAGGAACAATGAGCAGTTCTTC; cdr3_aa: CASSQDLSASGRNNEQFF
d_call: -; v_call: TRBV19; clone_size: -; j_call: TRBJ2-7; cdr3_nt: TGTGCCAGTAGTCCAACAGTCGCCTACGAGCAGTACTTC; cdr3_aa: CASSPTVAYEQYF
d_call: TRBD1; v_call: TRBV30; clone_size: -; j_call: TRBJ2-7; cdr3_nt: TGTGCCTGGAGTGCTTGGGACAGGGGAGGCGAGCAGTACTTC; cdr3_aa: CAWSAWDRGGEQYF
d_call: -; v_call: TRBV18; clone_size: -; j_call: TRBJ2-7; cdr3_nt: TGTGCCAGCTCACCACCCCCCGCCGGGGGTGAGCAGTACTTC; cdr3_aa: CASSPPPAGGEQYF
d_call: TRBD1; v_call: TRBV7-9; clone_size: once; j_call: TRBJ1-1; cdr3_nt: TGTGCCAGCAGCACTTCCGGGACAGCGAACACTGAAGCTTTCTTT; cdr3_aa: CASSTSGTANTEAFF
d_call: TRBD2; v_call: TRBV7-9; clone_size: -; j_call: TRBJ2-2; cdr3_nt: TGTGCCAGCAGAATGACTAGCGACACCGGGGAGCTGTTTTTT; cdr3_aa: CASRMTSDTGELFF
d_call: -; v_call: TRBV18; clone_size: -; j_call: TRBJ1-1; cdr3_nt: TGTGCCAGCTCACCTCGGGCAGCGAACACTGAAGCTTTCTTT; cdr3_aa: CASSPRAANTEAFF
d_call: -; v_call: TRBV7-6; clone_size: -; j_call: TRBJ1-4; cdr3_nt: TGTGCCAGCAGCTTAGTGGCAGGGAGAGGGAATGAAAAACTGTTTTTT; cdr3_aa: CASSLVAGRGNEKLFF
d_call: TRBD1; v_call: TRBV5-1; clone_size: -; j_call: TRBJ1-2; cdr3_nt: TGCGCCAGCGCAAGATTAGGACAGGGCCAGCAGGGCTACACCTTC; cdr3_aa: CASARLGQGQQGYTF
d_call: TRBD1; v_call: TRBV19; clone_size: -; j_call: TRBJ2-7; cdr3_nt: TGTGCCAGTAGTCCGGGACAGAACACCTACGAGCAGTACTTC; cdr3_aa: CASSPGQNTYEQYF
d_call: -; v_call: TRBV5-4; clone_size: -; j_call: TRBJ2-7; cdr3_nt: TGTGCCAGCAGCTCGGGACTTTCCTACGAGCAGTACTTC; cdr3_aa: CASSSGLSYEQYF
d_call: -; v_call: TRBV6-5; clone_size: -; j_call: TRBJ2-7; cdr3_nt: TGTGCCAGCAGTCAACGAGAGGAGAGCTCCCAGTACTTC; cdr3_aa: CASSQREESSQYF
d_call: -; v_call: TRBV18; clone_size: -; j_call: TRBJ2-2; cdr3_nt: TGTGCCAGCTCACCAGTCGGACAGAGAACCGGGGAGCTGTTTTTT; cdr3_aa: CASSPVGQRTGELFF
d_call: -; v_call: TRBV30; clone_size: -; j_call: TRBJ1-5; cdr3_nt: TGTGCCTGGAGTCACACAGATTTTTATAGCAATCAGCCCCAGCATTTT; cdr3_aa: CAWSHTDFYSNQPQHF
d_call: TRBD2; v_call: TRBV18; clone_size: -; j_call: TRBJ2-3; cdr3_nt: TGTGCCAGCTCACCAAAACGGCCTAGCGGGACAGATACGCAGTATTTT; cdr3_aa: CASSPKRPSGTDTQYF
d_call: TRBD2; v_call: TRBV2; clone_size: -; j_call: TRBJ2-4; cdr3_nt: TGTGCCAGCAGTCTAGCGGGGGCAGCCAAAAACATTCAGTACTTC; cdr3_aa: CASSLAGAAKNIQYF
d_call: -; v_call: TRBV12-3/TRBV12-4; clone_size: -; j_call: TRBJ1-2; cdr3_nt: TGTGCCAGCAGTTTGTCACAGGTGGATGGCTACACCTTC; cdr3_aa: CASSLSQVDGYTF
d_call: -; v_call: TRBV7-2; clone_size: few; j_call: TRBJ1-2; cdr3_nt: TGTGCCAGCAGCCCTTGGGACGCCGCTTATGGCTACACCTTC; cdr3_aa: CASSPWDAAYGYTF
d_call: -; v_call: TRBV7-2; clone_size: -; j_call: TRBJ1-2; cdr3_nt: TGTGCCAGCAGCTTCGGACTGGCGGGGGGCTACACCTTC; cdr3_aa: CASSFGLAGGYTF
d_call: -; v_call: TRBV18; clone_size: once; j_call: TRBJ2-3; cdr3_nt: TGTGCCAGCTCAGCGCGAATGCCGGGGGGCTTATCCAGCACAGATACGCAGTATTTT; cdr3_aa: CASSARMPGGLSSTDTQYF
d_call: TRBD1; v_call: TRBV27; clone_size: -; j_call: TRBJ2-7; cdr3_nt: TGTGCCAGCAGGGATGGGGACAGGGACTACGAGCAGTACTTC; cdr3_aa: CASRDGDRDYEQYF